This is a list of T cell receptor beta chains from one sample in a study of technical replicates of blood from several donors. TCRdb's table, derived via immunoSEQ multiplex PCR, lists solely in-frame clones and lacks some. The data show 75,000 to 95,000 clones, about 90% seen once. Sequenced: T cells isolated from PBMCs. These TCRs come from a human donor in good health. Each CDR3 is given with its conserved first and last residue. D genes are given only for firm matches. The listing skips clone size in some rows; elsewhere it reads once, few, many or a size class.

D gene,clone size,V gene,J gene,CDR3 protein,CDR3 DNA
-,-,TRBV5-6,TRBJ2-7,CASSLAGVLYEQYF,TGTGCCAGCAGCTTGGCGGGGGTCCTTTACGAGCAGTACTTC
-,once,TRBV2,TRBJ2-5,CASRREQETQYF,TGTGCCAGCAGGAGGGAACAAGAGACCCAGTACTTC
-,-,TRBV27,TRBJ1-1,CASSFSSGDTEAFF,TGTGCCAGCAGTTTTTCGTCCGGGGACACTGAAGCTTTCTTT
TRBD2,once,TRBV5-4,TRBJ2-5,CASSLDGLAGAETQYF,TGTGCCAGCAGCTTGGATGGACTAGCGGGAGCTGAGACCCAGTACTTC
-,-,TRBV5-4,TRBJ1-2,CASSLPGGGYGYTF,TGTGCCAGCAGCTTGCCGGGTGGAGGCTATGGCTACACCTTC
-,-,TRBV19,TRBJ1-5,CASSNGESLSQPQHF,TGTGCCAGTAGTAATGGGGAGTCCCTTTCTCAGCCCCAGCATTTT
-,-,TRBV12-5,TRBJ1-1,CASGRDRTEAFF,TGTGCTAGTGGCCGAGACAGAACTGAAGCTTTCTTT
-,-,TRBV7-8,TRBJ1-1,CASSLAQTVTEAFF,TGTGCCAGCAGCTTAGCGCAAACAGTCACTGAAGCTTTCTTT
TRBD1,-,TRBV5-5,TRBJ1-4,CASSLRGQGPNEKLFF,TGTGCCAGCAGCTTGCGGGGACAGGGTCCTAATGAAAAACTGTTTTTT
TRBD2,-,TRBV7-6,TRBJ2-1,CASSLHGTSYEQFF,TGTGCCAGCAGCCTTCACGGGACTAGCTATGAGCAGTTCTTC
-,-,TRBV27,TRBJ1-2,CASSLNTGIYGYTF,TGTGCCAGCAGTTTAAATACAGGGATCTATGGCTACACCTTC
TRBD1,-,TRBV18,TRBJ1-1,CASSPGTGDTEAFF,TGTGCCAGCTCACCGGGGACAGGGGACACTGAAGCTTTCTTT
-,-,TRBV13,TRBJ2-2,CASSAQGTGELFF,TGTGCCAGCAGCGCCCAGGGTACCGGGGAGCTGTTTTTT
-,-,TRBV5-5,TRBJ1-4,CASSLAVFRGPATNEKLFF,TGTGCCAGCAGCTTGGCAGTTTTTAGGGGCCCCGCAACTAATGAAAAACTGTTTTTT
TRBD1,-,TRBV12-5,TRBJ1-1,CASGPTGTANTEAFF,TGTGCTAGTGGCCCGACCGGGACAGCGAACACTGAAGCTTTCTTT
-,-,TRBV27,TRBJ2-3,CASSTPVGSGVSTDTQYF,TGTGCCAGCAGCACCCCGGTGGGCAGCGGAGTTAGCACAGATACGCAGTATTTT
TRBD1,-,TRBV6-5,TRBJ1-2,CASRITGDYGYTF,TGTGCCAGCAGGATTACAGGGGACTATGGCTACACCTTC